This TCR beta chain was obtained from a study of T-cell memory formation after mild COVID-19. This clonotype was seen ten or more times. Trimming left V 4 bases short and J 4 bases short, with 20 bases between. The germline gives CDR1 SGHRS, CDR2 YFSETQ. The CDR3 is 16 residues long. Each CDR3 protein is one row after TCRdb ran MiXCR on the 5' RACE reads. The table includes about 130,000 distinct CDR3 sequences, roughly 6% detected once. The sequencing input was PBMCs or a T cell subset sorted from them (not recorded which). The gene calls are TRBV5-1 and TRBJ2-5, with a possible D match to TRBD1 (6 bases). The clonotype was recovered from an adult woman who had mild COVID-19 (a few samples of this study predate the infection). Cell type and time point are not known. The CDR3, as DNA: TGCGCCAGCAGCCCTATACTCTCTAGAGGGGGAGAGACCCAGTACTTC. It is translated as CASSPILSRGGETQYF. Full variable domain (outside the CDR3, taken from reference TRBV5-1 and TRBJ2-5): KAGVTQTPRYLIKTRGQQVTLSCSPISGHRSVSWYQQTPGQGLQFLFEYFSETQRNKGNFPGRFSGRQFSNSRSEMNVSTLELGDSALYLCASSPILSRGGETQYFGPGTRLLVL.